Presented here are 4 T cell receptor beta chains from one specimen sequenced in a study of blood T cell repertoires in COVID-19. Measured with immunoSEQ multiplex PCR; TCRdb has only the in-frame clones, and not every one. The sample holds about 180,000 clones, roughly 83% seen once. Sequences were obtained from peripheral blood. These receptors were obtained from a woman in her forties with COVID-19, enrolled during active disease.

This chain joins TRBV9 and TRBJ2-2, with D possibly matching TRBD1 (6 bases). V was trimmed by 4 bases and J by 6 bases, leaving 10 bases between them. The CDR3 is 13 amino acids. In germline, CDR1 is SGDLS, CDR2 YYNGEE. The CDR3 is CASSLQGPGELFF. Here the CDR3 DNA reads TGTGCCAGCAGCTTACAGGGTCCCGGGGAGCTGTTTTTT.

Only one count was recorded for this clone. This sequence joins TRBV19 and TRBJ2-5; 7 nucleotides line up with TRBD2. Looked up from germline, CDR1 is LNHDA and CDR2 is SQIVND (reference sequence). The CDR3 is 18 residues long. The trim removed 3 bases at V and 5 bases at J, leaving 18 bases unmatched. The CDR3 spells CASSMNGDFGGILETQYF. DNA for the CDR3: TGTGCCAGTAGTATGAATGGTGATTTCGGGGGGATTTTGGAGACCCAGTACTTC. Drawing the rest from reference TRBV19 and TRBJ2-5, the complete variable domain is DGGITQSPKYLFRKEGQNVTLSCEQNLNHDAMYWYRQDPGQGLRLIYYSQIVNDFQKGDIAEGYSVSREKKESFPLTVTSAQKNPTAFYLCASSMNGDFGGILETQYFGPGTRLLVL.

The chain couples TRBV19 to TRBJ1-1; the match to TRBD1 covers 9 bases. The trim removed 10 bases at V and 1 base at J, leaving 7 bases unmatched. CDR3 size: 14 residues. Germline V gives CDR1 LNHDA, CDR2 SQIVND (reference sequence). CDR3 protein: CATQVGQGNTEAFF. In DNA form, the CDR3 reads TGTGCCACCCAAGTGGGACAGGGGAACACTGAAGCTTTCTTT.

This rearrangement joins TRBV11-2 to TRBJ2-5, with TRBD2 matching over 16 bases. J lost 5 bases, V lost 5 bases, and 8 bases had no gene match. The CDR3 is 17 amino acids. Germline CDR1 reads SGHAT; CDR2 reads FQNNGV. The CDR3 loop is CASSPGTSGRARETQYF. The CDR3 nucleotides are TGTGCCAGCAGCCCAGGGACTAGCGGGAGGGCAAGGGAGACCCAGTACTTC.